Detailed here is one T cell receptor beta chain. Germline V gene data show CDR1 as LNHDA and CDR2 as SQIVND (reference sequence). The CDR3 spans 13 residues. Trimming at V came to 9 bases and at J to 1 base, leaving 4 bases not matched to a gene. The entry originates in a study of technical replicates of blood from a few donors. Sequencing was performed with immunoSEQ multiplex PCR; in TCRdb, only in-frame clones are kept and a portion is missing. The data show 75,000 to 95,000 clones, 95% seen once. The J gene is TRBJ2-3, the V gene TRBV19, with 7 bases lining up with TRBD2. Sequencing was carried out using T cells isolated from PBMCs. This receptor was obtained from a human donor in good health. The CDR3 loop reads CASRLAGTDTQYF. The DNA of the CDR3 is TGTGCCAGCCGACTAGCAGGCACAGATACGCAGTATTTT.